What follows are 9 T cell receptor beta chains derived from one specimen sequenced in a study (dated by TCRdb to about 2016). Library preparation employed RT-PCR. Data came from an Illumina MiSeq. The public reads were quality trimmed at Q25 with fastp and then assembled into clones with MiXCR by TCRdb, keeping productive beta chains. Each entry merges the rows of one CDR3 protein and shows their most common DNA and genes. This sample is represented by approximately 720,000 distinct CDR3 sequences; 14% of them were singletons. The ten top clones hold roughly 3.9% of the sample. The sequencing sample was made of memory CD4+ T cells from blood. Source of these receptors: a female donor in good health, serving as a healthy control.

This clonotype came up a few times. This chain uses TRBV6-5 with TRBJ2-1; 10 positions match TRBD1. Germline V gene lookup returns CDR1 MNHEY and CDR2 SVGAGI. V lost 5 bases, J lost 7 bases, and 8 bases stayed unmatched. CDR3 length: 15 amino acids. CDR3: CASSPTRTGGNEQFF. The CDR3 nucleotides read TGTGCCAGCAGTCCCACCCGGACAGGGGGAAATGAGCAGTTCTTC.

This clonotype has ten or more counts. The chain is built from TRBV12-3 or TRBV12-4 and TRBJ2-5; 10 nucleotides line up with TRBD2. V gave up 6 bases and J gave up 4 bases; unmatched junction bases: 11. The CDR3 is made up of 16 amino acids. Here the CDR3 reads CASRRTGTSDVETQYF. CDR3 DNA sequence: TGTGCCAGCAGGAGGACCGGGACTAGCGACGTAGAGACCCAGTACTTC.

Many counts were recorded for this clonotype. The gene calls are TRBV11-2 and TRBJ1-1; TRBD1 agrees at 7 bases. The CDR3 spans 13 residues. The germline V gene encodes CDR1 SGHAT and CDR2 FQNNGV. Trimming cost V 2 bases and J 5 bases; bases outside gene matches: 2. DNA of the CDR3: TGTGCCAGCAGCTTAAGACAGGGAACTGAAGCTTTCTTT. Protein: CASSLRQGTEAFF.

This chain links TRBV28 with TRBJ1-1, with D possibly being TRBD1 (6 bases). This CDR3 contains 14 residues. Trimming took off 7 bases at V and 4 bases at J, with 16 bases between the two ends. Germline values: CDR1 MDHEN, CDR2 SYDVKM. The CDR3 spells CASTPVGGSTEAFF. In nucleotides, the CDR3 is TGTGCCAGCACCCCGGTAGGGGGGAGCACTGAAGCTTTCTTT.

This clonotype was detected many times. Here the CDR3 DNA reads TGTGCCAGCAGCCACACTGGGGACAGACATAGCGGGGGGGCACGATACAATGAGCAGTTCTTC. Encoded protein: CASSHTGDRHSGGARYNEQFF. The J gene is TRBJ2-1, the V gene TRBV3-1; 11 positions match TRBD2. CDR1 LGHDT and CDR2 YNNKEL come from the germline V gene (reference sequence). Trimming at V came to 3 bases and at J to 4 bases, leaving 20 bases not matched to a gene. CDR3 length: 21 residues.

As concerns this clonotype: A much larger clone differs by one base, so this may be a read error. The CDR3: CASSLPSGGLDRELFF. The CDR3 DNA is TGCGCCAGCAGCTTGCCTAGCGGGGGCCTGGACAGGGAGCTGTTTTTT. This sequence joins TRBV5-1 and TRBJ2-2; TRBD2 matches at 10 bases. This CDR3 spans 16 amino acids. The J segment lost 9 bases and the V segment lost 1 base, leaving 9 bases of the junction unmatched. The germline V gene has CDR1 SGHRS and CDR2 YFSETQ.

V usage is TRBV6-1 and J usage is TRBJ2-1; the D is unclear. V gave up 5 bases and J gave up 1 base, with 12 bases separating them. Germline V CDR1 and CDR2: MNHNS, SASEGT. The CDR3 sequence is 15 residues long. CDR3 protein: CASSKEGLSYNEQFF. The CDR3 bases are TGTGCCAGCAGTAAGGAAGGGCTATCCTACAATGAGCAGTTCTTC.

V gene TRBV28 combines with J gene TRBJ2-7; no definite D call. The CDR3 has 15 amino acids. The germline V and J ends were trimmed by 6 bases and 4 bases, with 19 bases remaining between them. The germline gives CDR1 MDHEN, CDR2 SYDVKM. CDR3 nucleotides: TGTGCCAGCAGAAAACCGGTTAGCTTAAGGTACGAGCAGTACTTC. Its protein is CASRKPVSLRYEQYF.

CDR3: CASSLAHRQTYEQYF. The DNA of the CDR3 is TGTGCCAGCAGCTTAGCCCATAGGCAAACCTACGAGCAGTACTTC. The genes are TRBV7-2 and TRBJ2-7; D unresolved. V lost 0 bases and J 2 bases, leaving 11 bases between the germline ends. The CDR3 loop spans 15 amino acids. The germline V gene encodes CDR1 SGHTA and CDR2 FQGNSA.